These T cell receptor beta chains were read from a single sample in a study of shared clonotypes between healthy human individuals. Profiled with immunoSEQ multiplex PCR; TCRdb holds only in-frame clones, not every one. The profile shows around 1.1 million clones, around 82% of them singletons. The sequenced sample consisted of memory CD4+ T cells from PBMCs. The source is a man younger than 35 in good health. Some clones in this sample may be carry-over from other donors' samples. The conserved cysteine and the conserved F or W are not part of the CDR3 here.

j_call: TRBJ1-2
v_call: TRBV27
cdr3_aa: ASSANWEAYYGYT

j_call: TRBJ1-2
v_call: TRBV15
cdr3_aa: ATSRDRGQIYGYT

j_call: TRBJ2-5
v_call: TRBV28
cdr3_aa: ASSVNAETQY

j_call: TRBJ1-3
v_call: TRBV5-1
cdr3_aa: ASSLAPFSGNTIY

j_call: TRBJ2-5
v_call: TRBV28
cdr3_aa: ASSKDRAGTQY

j_call: TRBJ1-5
v_call: TRBV7-6
cdr3_aa: ASSLSGNQPQH

j_call: TRBJ1-2
v_call: TRBV2
cdr3_aa: ASSPTLTDYGYT

j_call: TRBJ2-3
v_call: TRBV5-6
cdr3_aa: ASSLVQDTQY

j_call: TRBJ2-5
v_call: TRBV5-6
cdr3_aa: ASSLGTVQETQY

j_call: TRBJ1-4
v_call: TRBV5-1
cdr3_aa: ASSSPPDGPLF

j_call: TRBJ2-3
v_call: TRBV7-2
cdr3_aa: ASSSNRGNTQY

j_call: TRBJ1-6
v_call: TRBV5-4
cdr3_aa: ASSFSGGSPLH

j_call: TRBJ2-5
v_call: TRBV5-1
cdr3_aa: ASRGTGGSQETQY

j_call: TRBJ2-3
v_call: TRBV7-8
cdr3_aa: ASSPNGRSGGDTQY

j_call: TRBJ2-1
v_call: TRBV10-2
cdr3_aa: ASDFGEQF

j_call: TRBJ2-4
v_call: TRBV7-9
cdr3_aa: ASSFGQGNIQY

j_call: TRBJ2-5
v_call: TRBV11-1
cdr3_aa: ASTRRSQETQY

j_call: TRBJ1-2
v_call: TRBV6-5
cdr3_aa: ASSWDSAEGYT

j_call: TRBJ2-7
v_call: TRBV9
cdr3_aa: ASSVGEGASPREQY

j_call: TRBJ2-3
v_call: TRBV28
cdr3_aa: ASLRAGGTDTQY